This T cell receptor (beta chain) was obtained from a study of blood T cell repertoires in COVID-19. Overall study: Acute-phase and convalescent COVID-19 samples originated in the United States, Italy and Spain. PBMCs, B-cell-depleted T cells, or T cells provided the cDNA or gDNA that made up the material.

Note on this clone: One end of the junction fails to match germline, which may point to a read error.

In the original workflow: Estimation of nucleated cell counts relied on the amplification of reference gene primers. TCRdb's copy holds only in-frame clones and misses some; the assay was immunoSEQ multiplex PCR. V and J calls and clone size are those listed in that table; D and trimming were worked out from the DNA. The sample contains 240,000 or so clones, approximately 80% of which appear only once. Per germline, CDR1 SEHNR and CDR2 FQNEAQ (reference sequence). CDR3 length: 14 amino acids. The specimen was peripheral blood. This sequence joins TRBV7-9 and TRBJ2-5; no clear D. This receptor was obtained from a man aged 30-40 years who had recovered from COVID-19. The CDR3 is CASSVAAGTETQYF. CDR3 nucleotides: TGTGCCAGCAGCGTAGCCGCAGGCACAGAGACCCAGTACTTC. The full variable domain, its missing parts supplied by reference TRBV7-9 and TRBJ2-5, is DTGVSQNPRHKITKRGQNVTFRCDPISEHNRLYWYRQTLGQGPEFLTYFQNEAQLEKSRLLSDRFSAERPKGSFSTLEIQRTEQGDSAMYLCASSVAAGTETQYFGPGTRLLVL.